This T cell receptor (beta chain) derives from a study of OX40 agonist ivuxolimab in advanced cancers. Looking at the study overall: Three patients showed partial responses: one hepatocellular carcinoma and two cutaneous melanoma cases. Study-wide points: Both blood CD4+ and CD8+ T cells showed clonal growth by week 6 at 0.1 to 3.0 mg/kg.

Generated by immunoSEQ multiplex PCR, the TCRdb table keeps only in-frame clones and is missing some. In the table there are tens of thousands of clones, roughly 84% of which are singletons. For this clone: The antigen is not known.

The sequencing here drew on CD4+ or CD8+ T cells sorted from blood, taken in a trial of the OX40 agonist ivuxolimab. The sequence was obtained from an adult with an advanced solid tumor such as melanoma, head and neck, liver or kidney cancer.

This CDR3 is CASSPNLRKYNEQFF. Written as DNA, the CDR3 is TGTGCCAGCAGCCCCAACCTACGGAAGTACAATGAGCAGTTCTTC. The chain employs TRBV5-6 and TRBJ2-1; D remains ambiguous. CDR3 length: 15 residues. The germline V gene has CDR1 SGHDT and CDR2 YYEEEE. The germline V and J ends were trimmed by 4 bases and 4 bases, with 15 bases remaining between them.